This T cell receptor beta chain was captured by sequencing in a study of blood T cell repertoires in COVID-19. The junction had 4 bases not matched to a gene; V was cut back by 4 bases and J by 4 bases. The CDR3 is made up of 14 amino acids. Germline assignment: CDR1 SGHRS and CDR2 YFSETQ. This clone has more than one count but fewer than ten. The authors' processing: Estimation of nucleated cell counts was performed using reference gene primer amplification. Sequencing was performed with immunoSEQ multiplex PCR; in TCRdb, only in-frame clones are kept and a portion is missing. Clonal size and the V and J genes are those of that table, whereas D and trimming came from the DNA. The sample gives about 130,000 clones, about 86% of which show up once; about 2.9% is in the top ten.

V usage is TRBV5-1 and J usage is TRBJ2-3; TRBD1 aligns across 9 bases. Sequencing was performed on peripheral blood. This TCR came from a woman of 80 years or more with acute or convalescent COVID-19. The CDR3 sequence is CASSDDRGADTQYF. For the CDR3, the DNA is TGCGCCAGCAGCGACGACAGGGGGGCAGATACGCAGTATTTT.